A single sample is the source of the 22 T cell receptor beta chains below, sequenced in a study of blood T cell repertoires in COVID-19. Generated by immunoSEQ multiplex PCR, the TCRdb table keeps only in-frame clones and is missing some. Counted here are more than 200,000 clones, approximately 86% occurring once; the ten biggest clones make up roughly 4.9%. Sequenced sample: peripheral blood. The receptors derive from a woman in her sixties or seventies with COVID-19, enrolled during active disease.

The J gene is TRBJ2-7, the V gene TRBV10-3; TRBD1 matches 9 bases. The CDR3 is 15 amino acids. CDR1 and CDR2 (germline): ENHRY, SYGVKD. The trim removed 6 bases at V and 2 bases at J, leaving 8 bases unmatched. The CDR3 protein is CAISDRDREAYEQYF. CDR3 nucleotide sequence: TGTGCCATCAGCGACCGGGACAGGGAAGCCTACGAGCAGTACTTC.

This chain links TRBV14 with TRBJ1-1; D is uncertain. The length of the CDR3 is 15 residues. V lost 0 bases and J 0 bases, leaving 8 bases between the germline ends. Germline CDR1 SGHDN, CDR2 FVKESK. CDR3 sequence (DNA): TGTGCCAGCAGCCAAGATCCGGGTCTGAACACTGAAGCTTTCTTT. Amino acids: CASSQDPGLNTEAFF.

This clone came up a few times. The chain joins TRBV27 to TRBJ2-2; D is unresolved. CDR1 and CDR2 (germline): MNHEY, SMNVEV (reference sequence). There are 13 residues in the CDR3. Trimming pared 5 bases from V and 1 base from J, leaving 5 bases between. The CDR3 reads CASSPLNTGELFF. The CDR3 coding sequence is TGTGCCAGCAGTCCCCTGAACACCGGGGAGCTGTTTTTT.

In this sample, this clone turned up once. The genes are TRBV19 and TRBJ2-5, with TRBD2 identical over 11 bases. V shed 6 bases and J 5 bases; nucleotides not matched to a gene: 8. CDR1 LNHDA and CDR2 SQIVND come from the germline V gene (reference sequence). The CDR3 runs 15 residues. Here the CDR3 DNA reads TGTGCCAGTAGCGAGCTAGCGGGAGGCGGGGAGACCCAGTACTTC. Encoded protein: CASSELAGGGETQYF.

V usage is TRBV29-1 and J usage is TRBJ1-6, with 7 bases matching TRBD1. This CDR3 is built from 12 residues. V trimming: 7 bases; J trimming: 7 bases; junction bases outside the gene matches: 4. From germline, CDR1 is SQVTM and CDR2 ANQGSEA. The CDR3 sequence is CSASTGNSPLHF. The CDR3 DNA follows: TGCAGCGCCTCGACAGGGAATTCACCCCTCCACTTT.

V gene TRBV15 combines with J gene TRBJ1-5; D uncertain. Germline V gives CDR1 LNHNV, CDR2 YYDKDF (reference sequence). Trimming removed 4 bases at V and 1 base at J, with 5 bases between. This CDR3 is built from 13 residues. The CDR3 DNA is TGTGCCACCAGCATGACAAGCAATCAGCCCCAGCATTTT. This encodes CATSMTSNQPQHF.

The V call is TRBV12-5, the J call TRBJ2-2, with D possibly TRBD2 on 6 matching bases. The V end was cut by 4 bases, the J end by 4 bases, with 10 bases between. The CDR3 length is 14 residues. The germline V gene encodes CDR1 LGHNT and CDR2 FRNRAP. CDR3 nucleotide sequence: TGTGCTAGTGGTTCGGGAGAAATCACCGGGGAGCTGTTTTTT. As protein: CASGSGEITGELFF.

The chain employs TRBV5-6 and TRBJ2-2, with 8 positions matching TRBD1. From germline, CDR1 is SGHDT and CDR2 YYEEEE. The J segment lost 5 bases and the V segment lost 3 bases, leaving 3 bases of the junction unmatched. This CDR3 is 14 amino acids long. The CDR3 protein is CASSSWDRTGELFF. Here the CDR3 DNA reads TGTGCCAGCAGCTCGTGGGACAGGACCGGGGAGCTGTTTTTT.

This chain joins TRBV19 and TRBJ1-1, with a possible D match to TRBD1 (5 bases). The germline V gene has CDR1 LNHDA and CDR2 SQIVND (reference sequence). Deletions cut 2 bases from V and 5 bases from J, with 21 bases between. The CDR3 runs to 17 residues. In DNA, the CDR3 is TGTGCCAGTAGTATACTTCAGACCCGGGCAGGGCGAACTGAAGCTTTCTTT. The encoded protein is CASSILQTRAGRTEAFF.

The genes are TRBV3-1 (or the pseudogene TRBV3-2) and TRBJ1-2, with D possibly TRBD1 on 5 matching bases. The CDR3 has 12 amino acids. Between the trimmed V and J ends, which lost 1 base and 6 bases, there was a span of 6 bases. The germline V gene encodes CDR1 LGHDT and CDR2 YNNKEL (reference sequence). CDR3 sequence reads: CASSQAGDGYTF. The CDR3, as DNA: TGTGCCAGCAGCCAAGCGGGGGATGGCTACACCTTC.

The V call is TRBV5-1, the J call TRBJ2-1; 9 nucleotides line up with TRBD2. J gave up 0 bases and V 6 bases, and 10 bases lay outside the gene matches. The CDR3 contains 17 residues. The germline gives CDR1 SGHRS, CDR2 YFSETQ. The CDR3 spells CASKPSGKISSYNEQFF. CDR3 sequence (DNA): TGCGCCAGCAAGCCTAGCGGGAAAATAAGCTCCTACAATGAGCAGTTCTTC.

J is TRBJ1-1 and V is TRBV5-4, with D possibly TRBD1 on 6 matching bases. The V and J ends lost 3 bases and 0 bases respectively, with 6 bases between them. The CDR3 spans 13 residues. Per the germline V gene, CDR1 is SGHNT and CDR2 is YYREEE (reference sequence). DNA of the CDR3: TGTGCCAGCAGCTCAGGGGTGAACACTGAAGCTTTCTTT. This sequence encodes CASSSGVNTEAFF.

The CDR3 protein is CASSLASGMTYNEQFF. The DNA of the CDR3 is TGCGCCAGCAGCTTGGCCTCCGGGATGACCTACAATGAGCAGTTCTTC. The chain is built from TRBV5-1 and TRBJ2-1, with a tentative D call TRBD2 (5 bases). The ends were cut back, 0 bases at V and 2 bases at J, with 12 bases in the middle. Looked up from germline, CDR1 is SGHRS and CDR2 is YFSETQ. The CDR3 has 16 amino acids.

CDR3 sequence (DNA): TGTGCCAGCTCACCATTTTCCAGGTTCGGCTCTGGGGCCAACGTCCTGACTTTC. Its protein is CASSPFSRFGSGANVLTF. The chain couples TRBV18 to TRBJ2-6; no firm D call. Germline CDR1 KGHSH, CDR2 LQKENI. The CDR3 has 18 residues. V was pared by 2 bases and J by 0 bases, with 14 bases between.

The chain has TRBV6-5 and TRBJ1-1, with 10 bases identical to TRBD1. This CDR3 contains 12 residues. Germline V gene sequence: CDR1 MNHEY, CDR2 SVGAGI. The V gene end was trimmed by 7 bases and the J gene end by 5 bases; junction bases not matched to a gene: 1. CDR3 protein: CASTGQGTEAFF. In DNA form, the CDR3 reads TGTGCCAGCACGGGACAGGGGACTGAAGCTTTCTTT.

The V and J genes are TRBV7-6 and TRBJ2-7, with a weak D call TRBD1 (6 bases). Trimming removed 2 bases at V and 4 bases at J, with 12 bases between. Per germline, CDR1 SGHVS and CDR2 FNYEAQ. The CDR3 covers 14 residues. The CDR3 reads CASSLSYQGYEQYF. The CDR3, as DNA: TGTGCCAGCAGCTTATCGTATCAGGGGTACGAGCAGTACTTC.

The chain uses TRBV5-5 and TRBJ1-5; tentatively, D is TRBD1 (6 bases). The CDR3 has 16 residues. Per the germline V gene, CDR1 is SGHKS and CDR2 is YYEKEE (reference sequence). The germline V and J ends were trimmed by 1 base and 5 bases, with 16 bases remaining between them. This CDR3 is CASSLLPHNRDQPQHF. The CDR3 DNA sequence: TGTGCCAGCAGCTTGCTCCCACATAACAGGGATCAGCCCCAGCATTTT.

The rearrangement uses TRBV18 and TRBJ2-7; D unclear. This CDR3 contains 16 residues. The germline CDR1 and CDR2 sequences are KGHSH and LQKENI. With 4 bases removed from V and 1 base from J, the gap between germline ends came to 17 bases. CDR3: CASSLKTVVFSYEQYF. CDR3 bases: TGTGCCAGCTCACTGAAAACAGTCGTCTTTTCCTACGAGCAGTACTTC.

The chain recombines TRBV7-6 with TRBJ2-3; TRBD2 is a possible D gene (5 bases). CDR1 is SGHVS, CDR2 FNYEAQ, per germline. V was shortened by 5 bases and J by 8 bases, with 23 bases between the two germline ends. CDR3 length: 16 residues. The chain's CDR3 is CASSLPRTGSESTQYF. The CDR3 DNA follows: TGTGCCAGCAGCCTCCCGCGGACTGGTAGTGAAAGTACGCAGTATTTT.

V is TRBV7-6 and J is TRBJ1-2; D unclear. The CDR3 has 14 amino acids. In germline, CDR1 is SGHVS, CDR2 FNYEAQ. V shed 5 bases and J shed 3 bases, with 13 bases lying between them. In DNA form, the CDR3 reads TGTGCCAGCAGCCCTCGCGGAGGGTACTATGGCTACACCTTC. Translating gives CASSPRGGYYGYTF. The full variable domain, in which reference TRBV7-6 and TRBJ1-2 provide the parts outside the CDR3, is GAGVSQSPRYKVTKRGQDVALRCDPISGHVSLYWYRQALGQGPEFLTYFNYEAQQDKSGLPNDRFSAERPEGSISTLTIQRTEQRDSAMYRCASSPRGGYYGYTFGSGTRLTVV.

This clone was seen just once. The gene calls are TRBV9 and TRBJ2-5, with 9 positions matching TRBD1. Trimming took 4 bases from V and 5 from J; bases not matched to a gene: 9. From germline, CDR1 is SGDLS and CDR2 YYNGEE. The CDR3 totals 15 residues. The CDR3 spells CASSPRQGGGETQYF. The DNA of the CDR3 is TGTGCCAGCAGCCCCCGACAGGGGGGCGGTGAGACCCAGTACTTC.

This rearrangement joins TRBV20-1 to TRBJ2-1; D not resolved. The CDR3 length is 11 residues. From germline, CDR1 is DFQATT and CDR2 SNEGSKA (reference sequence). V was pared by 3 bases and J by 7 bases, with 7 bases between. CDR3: CSASLVNEQFF. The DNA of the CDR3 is TGCAGTGCTAGCCTAGTAAATGAGCAGTTCTTC.